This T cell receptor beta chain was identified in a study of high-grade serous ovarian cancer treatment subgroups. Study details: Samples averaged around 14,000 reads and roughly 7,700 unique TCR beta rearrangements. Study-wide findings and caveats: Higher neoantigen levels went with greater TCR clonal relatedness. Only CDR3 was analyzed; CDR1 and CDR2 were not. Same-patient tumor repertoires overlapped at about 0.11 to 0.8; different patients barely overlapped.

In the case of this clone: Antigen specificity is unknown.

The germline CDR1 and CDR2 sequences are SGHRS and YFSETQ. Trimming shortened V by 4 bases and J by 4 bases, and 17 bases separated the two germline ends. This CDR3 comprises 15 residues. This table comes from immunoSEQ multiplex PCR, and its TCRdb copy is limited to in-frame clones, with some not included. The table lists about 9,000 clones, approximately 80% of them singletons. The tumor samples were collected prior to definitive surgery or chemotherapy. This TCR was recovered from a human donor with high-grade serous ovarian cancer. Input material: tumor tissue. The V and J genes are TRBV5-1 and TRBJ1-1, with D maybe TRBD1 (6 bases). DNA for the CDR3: TGCGCCAGCAGCCTGGGCGGGGGGCATGGCACTGAAGCTTTCTTT. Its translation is CASSLGGGHGTEAFF.